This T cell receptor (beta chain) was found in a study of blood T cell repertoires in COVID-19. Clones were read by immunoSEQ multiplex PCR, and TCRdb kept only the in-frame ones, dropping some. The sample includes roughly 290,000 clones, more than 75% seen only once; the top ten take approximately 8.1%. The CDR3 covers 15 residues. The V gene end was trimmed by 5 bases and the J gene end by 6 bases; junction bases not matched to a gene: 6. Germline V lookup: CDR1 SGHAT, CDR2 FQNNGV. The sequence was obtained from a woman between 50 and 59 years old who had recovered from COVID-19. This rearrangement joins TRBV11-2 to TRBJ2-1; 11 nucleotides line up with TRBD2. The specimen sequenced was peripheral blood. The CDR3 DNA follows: TGTGCCAGCAGCCTGACTAGCGGGGCCAGCAATGAGCAGTTCTTC. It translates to CASSLTSGASNEQFF.